This note documents a single TCR beta chain sequence. Its antigen is currently unknown. The data were taken from a study of regulatory T cells. Notes on the study in general: In CD3G-deficient patients, conventional CD4+ T cells were enriched for hydrophobic CDR3 residues at positions 6 and 7. Skewed V and J usage and few unique V-J pairs marked patient repertoires, most in Tregs.

The CDR3 is made up of 14 amino acids. CDR1 is SGHRS and CDR2 is YFSETQ in the germline V gene. The trim removed 5 bases at V and 1 base at J, leaving 2 bases unmatched. Primers: 52 TRBV forward and 13 TRBJ reverse. Only in-frame clones appear in the TCRdb table, and some are missing; sequencing was by immunoSEQ multiplex PCR. The table includes about 35,000 clones, around nine tenths detected once. The chain recombines TRBV5-1 with TRBJ2-3; 9 nucleotides match TRBD2. Sequencing was performed on conventional CD4+ T cells sorted from blood. This clonotype was obtained from a person under 35 with CD3G deficiency. This CDR3 is CASRGGGGTDTQYF. The CDR3 DNA follows: TGCGCCAGCAGAGGCGGGGGGGGCACAGATACGCAGTATTTT.